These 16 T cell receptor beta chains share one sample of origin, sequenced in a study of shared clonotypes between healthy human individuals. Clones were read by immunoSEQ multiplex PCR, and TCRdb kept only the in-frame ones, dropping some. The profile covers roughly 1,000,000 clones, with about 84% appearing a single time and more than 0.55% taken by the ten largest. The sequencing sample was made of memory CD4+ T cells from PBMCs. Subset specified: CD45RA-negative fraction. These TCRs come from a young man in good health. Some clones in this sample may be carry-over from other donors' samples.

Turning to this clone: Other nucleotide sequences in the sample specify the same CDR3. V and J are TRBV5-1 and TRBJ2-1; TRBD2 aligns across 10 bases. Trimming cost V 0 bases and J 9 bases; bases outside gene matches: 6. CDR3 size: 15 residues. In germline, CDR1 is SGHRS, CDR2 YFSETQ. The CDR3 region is CASSLGLAGEVEQFF. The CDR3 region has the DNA TGCGCCAGCAGCTTGGGTCTAGCGGGAGAGGTTGAGCAGTTCTTC.

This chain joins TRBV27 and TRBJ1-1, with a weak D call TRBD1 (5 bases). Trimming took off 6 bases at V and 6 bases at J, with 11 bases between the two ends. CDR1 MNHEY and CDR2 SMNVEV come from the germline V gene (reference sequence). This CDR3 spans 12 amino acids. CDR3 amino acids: CASRGDIAEAFF. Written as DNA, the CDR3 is TGTGCCAGCAGGGGGGATATCGCTGAAGCTTTCTTT.

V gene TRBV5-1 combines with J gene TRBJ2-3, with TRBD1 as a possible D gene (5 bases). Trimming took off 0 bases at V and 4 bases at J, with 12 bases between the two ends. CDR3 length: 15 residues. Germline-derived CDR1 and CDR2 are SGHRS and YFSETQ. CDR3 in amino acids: CASSLGQFLADTQYF. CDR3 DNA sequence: TGCGCCAGCAGCTTGGGACAGTTTTTAGCAGATACGCAGTATTTT.

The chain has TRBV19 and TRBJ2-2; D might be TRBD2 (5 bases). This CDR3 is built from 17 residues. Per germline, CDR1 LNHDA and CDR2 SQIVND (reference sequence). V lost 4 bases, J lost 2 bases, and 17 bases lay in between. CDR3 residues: CASSTRTRLDNTGELFF. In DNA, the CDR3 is TGTGCCAGTAGTACTCGCACTAGGTTAGACAACACCGGGGAGCTGTTTTTT.

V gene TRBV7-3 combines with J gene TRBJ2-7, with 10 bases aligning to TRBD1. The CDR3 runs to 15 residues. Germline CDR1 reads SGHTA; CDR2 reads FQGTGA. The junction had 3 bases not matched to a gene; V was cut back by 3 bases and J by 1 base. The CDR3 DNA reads TGTGCCAGCAGCTTGACAGGGGGCGCGTCCTACGAGCAGTACTTC. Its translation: CASSLTGGASYEQYF.

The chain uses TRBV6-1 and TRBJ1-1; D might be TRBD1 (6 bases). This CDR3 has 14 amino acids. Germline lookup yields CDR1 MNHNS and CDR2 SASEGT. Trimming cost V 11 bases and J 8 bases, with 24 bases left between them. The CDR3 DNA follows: TGTGCCGCCCTGGCCCGGGGGGCTAAGGGGGAAGCTTTCTTT. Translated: CAALARGAKGEAFF.

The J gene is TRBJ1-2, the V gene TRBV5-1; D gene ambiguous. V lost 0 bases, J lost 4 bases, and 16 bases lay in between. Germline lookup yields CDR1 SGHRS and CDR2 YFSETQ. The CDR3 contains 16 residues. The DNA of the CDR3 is TGCGCCAGCAGCTTGGAACCCACCCGCGGGCTCTATGGCTACACCTTC. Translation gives CASSLEPTRGLYGYTF.

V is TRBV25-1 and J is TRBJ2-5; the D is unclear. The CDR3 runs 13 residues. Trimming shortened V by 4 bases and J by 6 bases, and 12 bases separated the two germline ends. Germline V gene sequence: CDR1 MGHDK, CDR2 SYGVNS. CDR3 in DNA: TGTGCCAGCAGTGTAACCCCCTCGCAGACCCAGTACTTC. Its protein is CASSVTPSQTQYF.

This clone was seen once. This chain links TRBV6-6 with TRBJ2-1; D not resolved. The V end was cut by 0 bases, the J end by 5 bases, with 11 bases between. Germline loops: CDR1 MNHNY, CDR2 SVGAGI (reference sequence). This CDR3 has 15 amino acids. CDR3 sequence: CASSYSMTANNEQFF. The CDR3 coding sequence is TGTGCCAGCAGTTACTCGATGACGGCGAACAATGAGCAGTTCTTC.

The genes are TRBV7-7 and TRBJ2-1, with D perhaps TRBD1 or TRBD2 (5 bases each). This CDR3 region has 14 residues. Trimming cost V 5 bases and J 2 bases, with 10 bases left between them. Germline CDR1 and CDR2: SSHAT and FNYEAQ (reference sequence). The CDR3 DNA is TGTGCCAGCAGCCCGCCGGGACCCTACAATGAGCAGTTCTTC. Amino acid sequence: CASSPPGPYNEQFF.

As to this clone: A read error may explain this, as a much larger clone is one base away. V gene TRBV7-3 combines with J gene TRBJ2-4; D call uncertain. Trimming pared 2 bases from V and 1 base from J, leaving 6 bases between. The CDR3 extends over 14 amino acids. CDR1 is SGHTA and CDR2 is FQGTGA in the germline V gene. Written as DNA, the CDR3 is TGTGCCAGCAGCTTATCGGCGGCCAAAAACATTCAGTACTTC. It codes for CASSLSAAKNIQYF.

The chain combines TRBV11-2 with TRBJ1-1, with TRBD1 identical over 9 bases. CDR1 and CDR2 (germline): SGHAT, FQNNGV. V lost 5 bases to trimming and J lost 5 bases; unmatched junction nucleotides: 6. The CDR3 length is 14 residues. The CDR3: CASSPDRGGTEAFF. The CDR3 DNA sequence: TGTGCCAGCAGCCCCGACAGGGGGGGGACTGAAGCTTTCTTT.

The CDR3 sequence: CASSLRTASYEQYF. In nucleotides, the CDR3 is TGCGCCAGCAGCTTGCGGACAGCTTCCTACGAGCAGTACTTC. J is TRBJ2-7 and V is TRBV5-1; D perhaps matches TRBD1 (6 bases). The CDR3 totals 14 residues. V lost 1 base and J 1 base, leaving 9 bases between the germline ends. The germline V gene has CDR1 SGHRS and CDR2 YFSETQ.

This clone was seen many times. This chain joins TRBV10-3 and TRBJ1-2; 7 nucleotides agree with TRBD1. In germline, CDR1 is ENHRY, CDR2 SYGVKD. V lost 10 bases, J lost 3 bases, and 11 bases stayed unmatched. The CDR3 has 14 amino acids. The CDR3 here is CATRAGGTYYGYTF. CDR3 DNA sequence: TGTGCCACCCGGGCAGGGGGGACTTACTATGGCTACACCTTC.

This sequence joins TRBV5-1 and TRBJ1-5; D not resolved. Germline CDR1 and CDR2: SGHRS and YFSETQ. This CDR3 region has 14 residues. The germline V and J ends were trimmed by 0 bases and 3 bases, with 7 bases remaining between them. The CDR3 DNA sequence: TGCGCCAGCAGCTTGGGAGACCTCAATCAGCCCCAGCATTTT. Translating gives CASSLGDLNQPQHF.

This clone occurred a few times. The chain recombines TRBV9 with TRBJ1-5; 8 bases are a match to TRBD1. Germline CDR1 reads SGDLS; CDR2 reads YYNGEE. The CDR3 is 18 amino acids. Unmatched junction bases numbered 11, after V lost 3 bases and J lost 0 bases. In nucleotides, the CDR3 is TGTGCCAGCAGCGCTGAAATGGACAGGGATCATAGCAATCAGCCCCAGCATTTT. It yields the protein CASSAEMDRDHSNQPQHF. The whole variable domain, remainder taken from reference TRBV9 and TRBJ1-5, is DSGVTQTPKHLITATGQRVTLRCSPRSGDLSVYWYQQSLDQGLQFLIQYYNGEERAKGNILERFSAQQFPDLHSELNLSSLELGDSALYFCASSAEMDRDHSNQPQHFGDGTRLSIL.